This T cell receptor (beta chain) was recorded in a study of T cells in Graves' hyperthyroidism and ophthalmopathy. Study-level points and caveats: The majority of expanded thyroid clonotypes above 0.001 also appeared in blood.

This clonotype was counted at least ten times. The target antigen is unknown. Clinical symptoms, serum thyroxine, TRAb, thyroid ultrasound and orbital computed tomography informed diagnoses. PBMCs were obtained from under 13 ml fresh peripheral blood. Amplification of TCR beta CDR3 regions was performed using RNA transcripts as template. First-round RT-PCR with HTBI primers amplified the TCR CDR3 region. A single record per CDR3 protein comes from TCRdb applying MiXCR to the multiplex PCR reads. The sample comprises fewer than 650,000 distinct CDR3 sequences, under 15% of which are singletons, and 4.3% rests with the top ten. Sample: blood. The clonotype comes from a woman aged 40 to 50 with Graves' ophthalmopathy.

In DNA, the CDR3 is TGCGCCAGCAGCTTGACCGCTTCCGGGACAGTGAACACTGAAGCTTTCTTT. Protein sequence: CASSLTASGTVNTEAFF. This chain uses TRBV5-1 with TRBJ1-1; 7 bases fit TRBD1. CDR1 SGHRS and CDR2 YFSETQ come from the germline V gene. The CDR3 loop spans 17 amino acids. V shed 1 base and J 0 bases; nucleotides not matched to a gene: 9.